This T cell receptor beta chain was identified in a study of vaccination effects on CD4 cells after COVID-19. Study as a whole: All study participants received two doses of BNT162b2 or mRNA-1273 vaccine.

Clones were sequenced by immunoSEQ multiplex PCR, and TCRdb holds only the in-frame ones, with some missing. The sample lists under 55,000 clones, 79% occurring once. Viral peptide pools were used in the ViraFEST assay to expand antigen-specific CD4+ T cells, and sequencing came afterward. Cultured cells yielded isolated CD4+ T cells after roughly 11 days. Each vaccine recipient was nucleocapsid antibody negative and had no prior SARS-CoV-2 infection. Every well got a few million PBMC, which were grown with 8.5 to 10 IU/ml IL-2 and about 10 ug/ml peptides. Each culture had half its medium swapped for IL-2 medium on days 3 and 7. About this clone: Its target is unknown.

The CDR3 is 18 residues long. V dropped 6 bases and J dropped 3; count of bases not matched to a gene: 13. Per the germline V gene, CDR1 is KGHSH and CDR2 is LQKENI. Study outcomes and limitations: Relatively few convalescent patients took part in the study, which had no early post-infection timepoints.

The source material was CD4+ T cells from PBMCs cultured with HCoV-OC43 spike peptides, sampled before COVID-19 vaccination. Regarding subset: HCoV-OC43 spike overlapping peptide pool stimulation. The TCR sequence derives from a human donor who received a COVID-19 vaccine. V is TRBV18 and J is TRBJ2-1, with 11 nucleotides matching TRBD2. CDR3 coding DNA: TGTGCCAGCTCTCTACTAGCCCCGGGACTAGCGGACTACAATGAGCAGTTCTTC. Translating gives CASSLLAPGLADYNEQFF.